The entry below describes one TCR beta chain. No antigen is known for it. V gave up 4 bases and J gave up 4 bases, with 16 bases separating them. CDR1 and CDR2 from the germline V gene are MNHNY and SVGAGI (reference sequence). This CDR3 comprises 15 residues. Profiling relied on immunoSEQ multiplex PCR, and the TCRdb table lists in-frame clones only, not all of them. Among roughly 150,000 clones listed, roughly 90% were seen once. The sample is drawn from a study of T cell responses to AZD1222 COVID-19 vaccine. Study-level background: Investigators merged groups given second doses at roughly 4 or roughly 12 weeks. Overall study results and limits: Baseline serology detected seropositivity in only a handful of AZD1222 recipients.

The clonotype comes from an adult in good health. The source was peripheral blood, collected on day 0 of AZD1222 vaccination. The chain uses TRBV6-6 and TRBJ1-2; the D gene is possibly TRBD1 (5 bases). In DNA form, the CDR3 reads TGTGCCAGCAGTTCCCGGGACGGTCGTAGCTATGGCTACACCTTC. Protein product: CASSSRDGRSYGYTF.